The 11 T cell receptor beta chains listed next were all sequenced from one sample in a study of chemoradiotherapy in HPV16-positive cancers. Clones were read by immunoSEQ multiplex PCR, and TCRdb kept only the in-frame ones, dropping some. The top ten hold roughly a sixth of the sample, which has roughly 12,000 clones, around two thirds seen once. This material was obtained from a patient who underwent chemoradiotherapy. The receptor source for this set is a human donor with HPV-associated anogenital cancer.

The rearrangement links TRBV6-1 to TRBJ1-5; D gene ambiguous. V lost 4 bases and J 0 bases, leaving 7 bases between the germline ends. This CDR3 region has 14 residues. Germline loops: CDR1 MNHNS, CDR2 SASEGT. The CDR3 region is CASSVDGSNQPQHF. The CDR3 nucleotides read TGTGCCAGCAGTGTTGACGGTAGCAATCAGCCCCAGCATTTT.

The gene calls are TRBV7-9 and TRBJ1-1, with no clear D. V gave up 1 base and J gave up 0 bases, with 6 bases separating them. The length of the CDR3 is 14 residues. Per the germline V gene, CDR1 is SEHNR and CDR2 is FQNEAQ (reference sequence). The CDR3 loop reads CASSLGYMNTEAFF. The CDR3 DNA reads as TGTGCCAGCAGCTTAGGATACATGAACACTGAAGCTTTCTTT.

This chain uses TRBV6-5 with TRBJ1-2, with a weak D call TRBD1 (5 bases). CDR1 MNHEY and CDR2 SVGAGI come from the germline V gene. Trimming cost V 6 bases and J 5 bases, with 16 bases left between them. The CDR3 is 14 amino acids. The CDR3 nucleotides are TGTGCCAGCAGGTCACCGGGGCAGTTGTATGGCTACACCTTC. Protein sequence: CASRSPGQLYGYTF.

The J gene is TRBJ2-1, the V gene TRBV4-1; D gene ambiguous. The CDR3 extends over 15 amino acids. Germline assignment: CDR1 MGHRA and CDR2 YSYEKL. Trimming took 0 bases from V and 9 from J, leaving 15 bases between them. The CDR3 nucleotides are TGCGCCAGCAGCCAAGACATCTCCCAAGTTGGTGAGCAGTTCTTC. It yields the protein CASSQDISQVGEQFF.

V is TRBV6-5 and J is TRBJ2-7; D gene uncertain. Germline values: CDR1 MNHEY, CDR2 SVGAGI. V was pared by 2 bases and J by 3 bases, with 14 bases between. There are 15 residues in the CDR3. This CDR3 reads CASSYEANSLYEQYF. The DNA for the CDR3 is TGTGCCAGCAGTTACGAGGCTAACAGCCTCTACGAGCAGTACTTC.

The sample holds a few counts of this clone. The gene calls are TRBV4-3 and TRBJ1-2; D might be TRBD1 (6 bases). Germline CDR1 LGHNA, CDR2 YSLEER. The CDR3 sequence is 14 residues long. With 1 base removed from V and 5 bases from J, the gap between germline ends came to 11 bases. The DNA for the CDR3 is TGCGCCAGCAGCCAAGGCATAGGGGGATATGGCTACACCTTC. Translation gives CASSQGIGGYGYTF.

In this sample, this clone turned up a few times. The gene calls are TRBV28 and TRBJ1-2; 10 bases agree with TRBD1. Unmatched junction bases numbered 7, after V lost 6 bases and J lost 6 bases. The CDR3 is 14 amino acids. Germline V gene lookup returns CDR1 MDHEN and CDR2 SYDVKM. Here the CDR3 DNA reads TGTGCCAGCAGGGGGACAGGGGTAGAGAATGGCTACACCTTC. It is translated as CASRGTGVENGYTF.

The gene calls are TRBV7-2 and TRBJ2-7; D is perhaps TRBD1 (5 bases). Germline CDR1 reads SGHTA; CDR2 reads FQGNSA. Deletions cut 1 base from V and 1 base from J, with 8 bases between. This CDR3 contains 14 residues. CDR3 sequence: CASSLGGGSYEQYF. The CDR3 bases are TGTGCCAGCAGCTTAGGGGGCGGATCCTACGAGCAGTACTTC. The entire variable domain, with the rest obtained from reference TRBV7-2 and TRBJ2-7, is as follows: GAGVSQSPSNKVTEKGKDVELRCDPISGHTALYWYRQSLGQGLEFLIYFQGNSAPDKSGLPSDRFSAERTGGSVSTLTIQRTQQEDSAVYLCASSLGGGSYEQYFGPGTRLTVT.

This chain's CDR3 is CASSLGAGKGETQYF. The CDR3 DNA sequence: TGCGCCAGCAGCTTGGGAGCAGGAAAGGGAGAGACCCAGTACTTC. This chain uses TRBV5-1 with TRBJ2-5; D ambiguous. This CDR3 is 15 amino acids long. Germline loops: CDR1 SGHRS, CDR2 YFSETQ. V dropped 0 bases and J dropped 4 bases, with 13 bases sitting between them.

A remark on this clone: This same CDR3 is encoded by further DNA sequences in the sample. This chain uses TRBV11-2 with TRBJ2-7; 7 bases are a match to TRBD1. Trimming cost V 2 bases and J 6 bases; bases outside gene matches: 1. CDR3 length: 12 amino acids. Germline CDR1 and CDR2: SGHAT and FQNNGV. For the CDR3, the DNA is TGTGCCAGCAGCTTAAGGACAGGCGAGCAGTACTTC. As protein: CASSLRTGEQYF.

The chain is built from TRBV28 and TRBJ2-3; D is ambiguous. Germline assignment: CDR1 MDHEN and CDR2 SYDVKM. This CDR3 is built from 12 residues. V lost 2 bases, J lost 6 bases, and 6 bases lay in between. Written as DNA, the CDR3 is TGTGCCAGCAGTTTAAAAGGTGATACGCAGTATTTT. It yields the protein CASSLKGDTQYF.